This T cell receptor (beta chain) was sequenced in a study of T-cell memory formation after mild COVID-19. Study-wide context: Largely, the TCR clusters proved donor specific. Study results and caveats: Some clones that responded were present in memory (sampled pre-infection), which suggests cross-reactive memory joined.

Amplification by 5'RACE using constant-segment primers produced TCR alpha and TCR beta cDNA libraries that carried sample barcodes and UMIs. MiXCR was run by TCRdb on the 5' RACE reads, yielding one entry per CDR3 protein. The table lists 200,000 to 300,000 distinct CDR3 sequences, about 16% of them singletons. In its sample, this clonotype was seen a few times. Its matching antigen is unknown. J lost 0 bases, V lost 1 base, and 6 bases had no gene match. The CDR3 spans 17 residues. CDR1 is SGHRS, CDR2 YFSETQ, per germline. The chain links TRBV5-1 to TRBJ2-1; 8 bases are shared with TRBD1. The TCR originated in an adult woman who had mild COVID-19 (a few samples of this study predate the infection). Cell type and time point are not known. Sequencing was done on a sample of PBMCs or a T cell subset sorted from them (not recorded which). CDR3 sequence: CASSLTGGISSYNEQFF. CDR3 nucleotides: TGCGCCAGCAGCTTGACAGGGGGAATCAGCTCCTACAATGAGCAGTTCTTC.